These T cell receptor beta chains were read from a single sample in a study of cytomegalovirus exposure and HLA in healthy donors. Profiling relied on immunoSEQ multiplex PCR, and the TCRdb table lists in-frame clones only, not all of them. Seen here are around 130,000 clones, 75% to 85% observed once, and the top ten hold 2% to 3%. Sequencing input: PBMCs. These receptors originate from a man in his fifties or sixties in good health and CMV-seronegative. Each CDR3 is given with its conserved first and last residue. Each record gives: D gene, clone size, J gene, V gene, CDR3 DNA, CDR3 protein. A D gene is named only where the DNA matches it firmly. Size is omitted from some rows. Given values are once, few, many or a class for expanded clones.

d_call: TRBD2
clone_size: .
j_call: TRBJ2-1
v_call: TRBV27
cdr3_nt: TGTGCCAGCAGTCTCGTAGCGGGGGACTACAATGAGCAGTTCTTC
cdr3_aa: CASSLVAGDYNEQFF

d_call: TRBD2
clone_size: .
j_call: TRBJ2-1
v_call: TRBV7-8
cdr3_nt: TGTGCCAGCAGCCCGCCGGGACTAACTCAGTTCTTC
cdr3_aa: CASSPPGLTQFF

d_call: .
clone_size: few
j_call: TRBJ2-7
v_call: TRBV27
cdr3_nt: TGTGCCAGCAGTCTAGGCGGACTCTCCTACGAGCAGTACTTC
cdr3_aa: CASSLGGLSYEQYF

d_call: .
clone_size: .
j_call: TRBJ2-5
v_call: TRBV7-9
cdr3_nt: TGTGCCAGCAGCCCCCGGGACAACCTCCAAGAGACCCAGTACTTC
cdr3_aa: CASSPRDNLQETQYF

d_call: .
clone_size: .
j_call: TRBJ1-1
v_call: TRBV19
cdr3_nt: TGTGCCAGTAGTAGGGGCAGGAACACTGAAGCTTTCTTT
cdr3_aa: CASSRGRNTEAFF

d_call: .
clone_size: .
j_call: TRBJ1-2
v_call: TRBV30
cdr3_nt: TGTGCCTGGAGTCAGGGTTGGGACTATGGCTACACCTTC
cdr3_aa: CAWSQGWDYGYTF

d_call: .
clone_size: .
j_call: TRBJ2-5
v_call: TRBV30
cdr3_nt: TGTGCCTGGAGTTCTACAGGGTTGGAGACCCAGTACTTC
cdr3_aa: CAWSSTGLETQYF

d_call: TRBD1
clone_size: .
j_call: TRBJ1-2
v_call: TRBV2
cdr3_nt: TGTGCCAGCAGCGAACAGGGGGCGAGCTATGGCTACACCTTC
cdr3_aa: CASSEQGASYGYTF

d_call: .
clone_size: .
j_call: TRBJ1-3
v_call: TRBV5-8
cdr3_nt: TGTGCCAGCAGCTTACTACAGACTACCTCTGGAAACACCATATATTTT
cdr3_aa: CASSLLQTTSGNTIYF

d_call: .
clone_size: .
j_call: TRBJ1-2
v_call: TRBV2
cdr3_nt: TGTGCCAGCAGTGGGACAGCTAACTATGGCTACACCTTC
cdr3_aa: CASSGTANYGYTF

d_call: .
clone_size: .
j_call: TRBJ1-6
v_call: TRBV5-5
cdr3_nt: TGTGCCAGCAGCTTGGGGCAACTAAATCACCCAAATTCACCCCTCCACTTT
cdr3_aa: CASSLGQLNHPNSPLHF

d_call: TRBD2
clone_size: once
j_call: TRBJ2-1
v_call: TRBV6-5
cdr3_nt: TGTGCCAGCAGATCGACTAGCGGGGGAAGGGAGCAGTTCTTC
cdr3_aa: CASRSTSGGREQFF

d_call: .
clone_size: .
j_call: TRBJ1-4
v_call: TRBV9
cdr3_nt: TGTGCCAGCAGCGAGACAGGCACCCCTGGTGAAAAACTGTTTTTT
cdr3_aa: CASSETGTPGEKLFF

d_call: .
clone_size: .
j_call: TRBJ2-7
v_call: TRBV7-9
cdr3_nt: TGTGCCAGCAGCTTACGGACAGACCCCTACGAGCAGTACTTC
cdr3_aa: CASSLRTDPYEQYF

d_call: TRBD1
clone_size: few
j_call: TRBJ2-7
v_call: TRBV27
cdr3_nt: TGTGCCAGCAGGTCTTTGAGAGGACAGGGTCGGTCCGAGCAGTACTTC
cdr3_aa: CASRSLRGQGRSEQYF

d_call: TRBD1
clone_size: once
j_call: TRBJ2-2
v_call: TRBV5-1
cdr3_nt: TGCGCCAGCAGCTTAGGACAGGGAAACACCGGGGAGCTGTTTTTT
cdr3_aa: CASSLGQGNTGELFF

d_call: TRBD1
clone_size: .
j_call: TRBJ1-2
v_call: TRBV30
cdr3_nt: TGTGCCTGGACTGGATTGACAGGGTCGGACTATGGCTACACCTTC
cdr3_aa: CAWTGLTGSDYGYTF

d_call: .
clone_size: .
j_call: TRBJ2-3
v_call: TRBV7-9
cdr3_nt: TGTGCCAGCAGCTTAGGCGGGGCCCTCACAGATACGCAGTATTTT
cdr3_aa: CASSLGGALTDTQYF

d_call: TRBD1
clone_size: .
j_call: TRBJ1-2
v_call: TRBV27
cdr3_nt: TGTGCCAGCAGTGACCTGAGACAGGGGGCTAACTATGGCTACACCTTC
cdr3_aa: CASSDLRQGANYGYTF

d_call: .
clone_size: .
j_call: TRBJ1-3
v_call: TRBV4-3
cdr3_nt: TGCGCCAGCAGCCAAGATTTGCAGGGTCCCTCTGGAAACACCATATATTTT
cdr3_aa: CASSQDLQGPSGNTIYF

d_call: TRBD1
clone_size: .
j_call: TRBJ1-2
v_call: TRBV30
cdr3_nt: TGTGCCTTGGCAGGGGGAAATGGCTACACCTTC
cdr3_aa: CALAGGNGYTF

d_call: TRBD1
clone_size: .
j_call: TRBJ1-2
v_call: TRBV10-3
cdr3_nt: TGTGCCACTACTTCGGGACAGGACTATGGCTACACCTTC
cdr3_aa: CATTSGQDYGYTF

d_call: .
clone_size: .
j_call: TRBJ1-3
v_call: TRBV7-9
cdr3_nt: TGTGCCAGCAGCTTACTTGGACAGGGAAACACCATATATTTT
cdr3_aa: CASSLLGQGNTIYF